A selection of T cell receptor beta chains follows, all from one sample in a study of beta chain features in type 1 diabetes. TCRdb's table, derived via immunoSEQ multiplex PCR, lists solely in-frame clones and lacks some. The sample has around 340,000 clones, approximately 9.7% seen once. Sequencing was done on a sample of central memory CD4+ T cells from blood. These receptors were obtained from a young man with type 1 diabetes. CDR3s include the opening cysteine and the closing phenylalanine or tryptophan. The order of the fields is D gene, J gene, V gene, clone size, CDR3 DNA, CDR3 protein. D genes are given only for firm matches. Size values are once, few and many counts, or a class for expanded clones, and some rows have none.

>NA|TRBJ1-2|TRBV7-9|NA
TGTGCCAGCAGCCCAAGTTTCGATGGCTACACCTTC
CASSPSFDGYTF
>TRBD1|TRBJ2-7|TRBV4-3|few
TGCGCCAGCAGCCAAGATTATGGGACAGTGGTAAAAGAGCAGTACTTC
CASSQDYGTVVKEQYF
>NA|TRBJ1-6|TRBV27|few
TGTGCCAGCCGACAATGGGACTATAATTCACCCCTCCACTTT
CASRQWDYNSPLHF
>NA|TRBJ2-1|TRBV19|many
TGTGCCAGTAGTATCGGTGGTCCCGGTCACAATGAGCAGTTCTTC
CASSIGGPGHNEQFF
>NA|TRBJ2-6|TRBV4-3|few
TGCGCCAGCAGCCAAGCACAGGTGGCCTCTGGGGCCAACGTCCTGACTTTC
CASSQAQVASGANVLTF
>TRBD1|TRBJ2-3|TRBV7-2|many
TGTGCCAGCAGCTTCCTTTCAGGGGGTCGGGCAGATACGCAGTATTTT
CASSFLSGGRADTQYF
>TRBD2|TRBJ2-7|TRBV7-8|NA
TGTGCCAGCAGCTTAGTAGCGGGGGAAAATATCTTTGTATACTTC
CASSLVAGENIFVYF
>NA|TRBJ2-4|TRBV23-1|many
TGCGCCAGCAGTCAACTAGCGCCACTAGCCAAAAACATTCAGTACTTC
CASSQLAPLAKNIQYF
>TRBD2|TRBJ2-7|TRBV27|NA
TGTGCCAGGAACAGATGGCGGGGGTCCCCCCCCGAGCAGTACTTC
CARNRWRGSPPEQYF
>NA|TRBJ1-3|TRBV5-1|few
TGCGCCAGCAGCTTGAGAAGCTCTGGAAACACCATATATTTT
CASSLRSSGNTIYF
>NA|TRBJ2-7|TRBV7-2|few
TGTGCCAGCAGCTTAGATCTTAGCTCCTACGAGCAGTACTTC
CASSLDLSSYEQYF